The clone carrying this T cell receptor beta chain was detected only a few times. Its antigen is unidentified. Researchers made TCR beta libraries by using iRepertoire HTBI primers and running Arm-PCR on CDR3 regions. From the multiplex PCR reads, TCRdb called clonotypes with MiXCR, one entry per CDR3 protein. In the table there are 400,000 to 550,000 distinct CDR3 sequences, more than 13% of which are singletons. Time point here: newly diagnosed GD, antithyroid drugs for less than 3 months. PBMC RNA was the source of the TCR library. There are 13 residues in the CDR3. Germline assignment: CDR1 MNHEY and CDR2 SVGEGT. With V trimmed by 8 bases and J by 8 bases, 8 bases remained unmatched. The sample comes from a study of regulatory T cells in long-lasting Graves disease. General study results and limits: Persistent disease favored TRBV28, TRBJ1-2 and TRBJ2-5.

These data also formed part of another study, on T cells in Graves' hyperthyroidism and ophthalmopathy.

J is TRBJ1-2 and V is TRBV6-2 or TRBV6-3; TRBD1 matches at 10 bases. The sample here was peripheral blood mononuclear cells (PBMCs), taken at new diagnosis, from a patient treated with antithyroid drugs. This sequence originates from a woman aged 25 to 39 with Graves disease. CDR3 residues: CASLTGGLWGYTF. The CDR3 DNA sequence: TGTGCCAGCTTGACAGGGGGCTTATGGGGCTACACCTTC.